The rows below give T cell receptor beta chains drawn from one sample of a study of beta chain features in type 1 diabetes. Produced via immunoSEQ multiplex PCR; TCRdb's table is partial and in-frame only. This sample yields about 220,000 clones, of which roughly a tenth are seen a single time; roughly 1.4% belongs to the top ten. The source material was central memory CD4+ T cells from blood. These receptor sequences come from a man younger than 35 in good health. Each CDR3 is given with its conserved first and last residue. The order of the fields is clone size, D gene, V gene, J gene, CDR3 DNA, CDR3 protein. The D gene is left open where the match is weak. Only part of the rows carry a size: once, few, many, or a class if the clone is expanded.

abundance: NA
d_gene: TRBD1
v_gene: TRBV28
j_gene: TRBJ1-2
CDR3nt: TGTGCCAGCAGTTCACCGACAGGGGGCACCATCTATGGCTACACCTTC
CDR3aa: CASSSPTGGTIYGYTF

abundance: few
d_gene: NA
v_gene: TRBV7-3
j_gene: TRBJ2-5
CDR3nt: TGTGCCAGCAGCTCGCCCGGGGTAGGGGAGACCCAGTACTTC
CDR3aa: CASSSPGVGETQYF

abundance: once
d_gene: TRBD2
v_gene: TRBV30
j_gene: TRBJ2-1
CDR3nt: TGTGCCTGGAGTGTTTCCGGGAGGGCCTACAATGAGCAGTTCTTC
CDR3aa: CAWSVSGRAYNEQFF

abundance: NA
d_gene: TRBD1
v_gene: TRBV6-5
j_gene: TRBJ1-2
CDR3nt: TGTGCCAGCAGTTACTCGGGGACAGGGCCCTATGGCTACACCTTC
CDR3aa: CASSYSGTGPYGYTF

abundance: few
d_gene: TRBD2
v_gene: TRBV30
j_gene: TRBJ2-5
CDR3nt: TGTGCCTGGGCGGGGGGGGAGACCCAGTACTTC
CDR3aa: CAWAGGETQYF

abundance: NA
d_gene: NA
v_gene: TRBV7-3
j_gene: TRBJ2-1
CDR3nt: TGTGCCAGCAGCTTAAGTGGGAATGAGCAGTTCTTC
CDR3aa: CASSLSGNEQFF

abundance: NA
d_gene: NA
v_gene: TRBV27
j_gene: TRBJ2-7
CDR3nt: TGTGCCAGCAGTCAGACTAGTTCCTACGAGCAGTACTTC
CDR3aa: CASSQTSSYEQYF

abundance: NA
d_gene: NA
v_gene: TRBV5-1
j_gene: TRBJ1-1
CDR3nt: TGCGCCAGCAGCTTGGGGGACACTGAAGCTTTCTTT
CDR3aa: CASSLGDTEAFF

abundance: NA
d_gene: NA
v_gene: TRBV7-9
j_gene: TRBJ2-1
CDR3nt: TGTGCCAGCAGCTTAAGCCGGGCCCCCTACAATGAGCAGTTCTTC
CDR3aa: CASSLSRAPYNEQFF

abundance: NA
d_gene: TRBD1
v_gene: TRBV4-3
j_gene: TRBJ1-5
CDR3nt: TGCGCCAGCAGCCAAGATTGGCGACAGGGGAATCAGCCCCAGCATTTT
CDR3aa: CASSQDWRQGNQPQHF

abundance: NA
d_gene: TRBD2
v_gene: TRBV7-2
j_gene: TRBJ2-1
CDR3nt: TGTGCCAGCAGTCTAAAGGGACTAGCGGCAGCCCATGAGCAGTTCTTC
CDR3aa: CASSLKGLAAAHEQFF

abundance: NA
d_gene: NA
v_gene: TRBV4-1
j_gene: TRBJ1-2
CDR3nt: TGCGCCAGCAGCCAAGATGGAGCGAGGACCTCCTATGGCTACACCTTC
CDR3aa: CASSQDGARTSYGYTF

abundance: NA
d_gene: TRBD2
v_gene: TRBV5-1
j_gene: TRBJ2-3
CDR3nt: TGCGCCAGCAGCCCGGGACTAGCGCAGAGCACAGATACGCAGTATTTT
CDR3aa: CASSPGLAQSTDTQYF

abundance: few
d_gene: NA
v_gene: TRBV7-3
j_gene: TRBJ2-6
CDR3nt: TGTGCCAGCAGCCCATCCCGGCCCTCTGGGGCCAACGTCCTGACTTTC
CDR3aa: CASSPSRPSGANVLTF

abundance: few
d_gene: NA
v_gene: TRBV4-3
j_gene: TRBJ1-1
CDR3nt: TGCGCCGCGGCTAGCCTATTGAACACTGAAGCTTTCTTT
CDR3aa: CAAASLLNTEAFF

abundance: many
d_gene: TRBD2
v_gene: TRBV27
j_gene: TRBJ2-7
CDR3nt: TGTGCCAGCAGATGGACTAGCGGTTACGAGCAGTACTTC
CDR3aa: CASRWTSGYEQYF

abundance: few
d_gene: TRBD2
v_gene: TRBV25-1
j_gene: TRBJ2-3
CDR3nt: TGTGCCAGCAGTCTAGCGGGTATCACAGATACGCAGTATTTT
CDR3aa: CASSLAGITDTQYF

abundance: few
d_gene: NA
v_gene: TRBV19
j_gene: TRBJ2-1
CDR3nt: TGTGCCAGTAAGCAGGACAGTTACAATGAGCAGTTCTTC
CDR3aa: CASKQDSYNEQFF

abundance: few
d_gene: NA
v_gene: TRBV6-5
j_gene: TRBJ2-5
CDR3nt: TGTGCCAGCAGCCCCTTTATTGGGATTAGGGAGACCCAGTACTTC
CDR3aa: CASSPFIGIRETQYF

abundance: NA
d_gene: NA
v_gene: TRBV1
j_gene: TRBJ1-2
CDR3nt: TGCACCAGCAGCCAAGATAAACAGGGCTGCTATGGCTACACCTTC
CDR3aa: CTSSQDKQGCYGYTF

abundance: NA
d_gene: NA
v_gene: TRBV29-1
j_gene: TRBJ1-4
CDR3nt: TGCAGCGTTGAAGGGGGCGAGGGGAAACTGTTTTTT
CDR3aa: CSVEGGEGKLFF

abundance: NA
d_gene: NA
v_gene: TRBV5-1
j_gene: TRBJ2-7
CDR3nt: TGCGCCAGCAGCTTACCGGGCACCACCCCCGAGCAGTACTTC
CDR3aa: CASSLPGTTPEQYF

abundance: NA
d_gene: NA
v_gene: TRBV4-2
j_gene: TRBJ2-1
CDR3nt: TGTGCCAGCAGCCAAGGGCAAGGGGGAAGGGGCGGAAATGAGCAGTTCTTC
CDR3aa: CASSQGQGGRGGNEQFF

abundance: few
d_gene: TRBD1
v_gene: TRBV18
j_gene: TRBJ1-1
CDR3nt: TGTGCCAGCTCACCACTCGCAGCGGGACAGGACACTGAAGCTTTCTTT
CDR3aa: CASSPLAAGQDTEAFF

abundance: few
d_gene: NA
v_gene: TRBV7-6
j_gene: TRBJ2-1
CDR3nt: TGTGCCAGCAGCTTACTCTTTGGGCAGGGCAATGAGCAGTTCTTC
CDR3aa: CASSLLFGQGNEQFF

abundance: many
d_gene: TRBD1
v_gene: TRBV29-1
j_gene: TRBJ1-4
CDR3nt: TGCAGCGTTGAAGATGGGGCAGGGGGCCCGTCTGAAAAACTGTTTTTT
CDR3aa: CSVEDGAGGPSEKLFF

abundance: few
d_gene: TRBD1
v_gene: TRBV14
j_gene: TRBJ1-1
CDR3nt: TGTGCCAGCAGGGACAGGGACACTGAAGCTTTCTTT
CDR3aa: CASRDRDTEAFF

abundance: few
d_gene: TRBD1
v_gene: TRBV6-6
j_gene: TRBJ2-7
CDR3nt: TGTGCCAGCAGTTACGGACAGGCCACCTACGAGCAGTACTTC
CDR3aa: CASSYGQATYEQYF

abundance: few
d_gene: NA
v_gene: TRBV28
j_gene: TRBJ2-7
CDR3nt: TGTGCTCCGCGACGGCCGACCTACGAGCAGTACTTC
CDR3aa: CAPRRPTYEQYF

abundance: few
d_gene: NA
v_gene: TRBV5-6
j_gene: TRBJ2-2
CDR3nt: TGTGCCAGCAGCTTGTCACAGAGGAACACCGGGGAGCTGTTTTTT
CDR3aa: CASSLSQRNTGELFF